This T cell receptor (beta chain) was found in a study of OX40 agonist ivuxolimab in advanced cancers. Findings and caveats of the study: The CD4+ and CD8+ T cells in the blood had expanded clonally by week 6 at 0.1 to 3.0 mg/kg. Low normalized T-cell clonal expansion was also seen in some nonresponders.

The method was immunoSEQ multiplex PCR; TCRdb's version includes in-frame clones alone and lacks a portion of them. The table has 2,100 or so clones, 70% to 85% seen once. On this clone: Its antigen is not known.

This CDR3 spans 14 amino acids. Germline assignment: CDR1 MNHEY and CDR2 SMNVEV (reference sequence). J was trimmed by 6 bases and V by 3 bases; bases with no gene match: 4. The chain couples TRBV27 to TRBJ2-1, with 8 nucleotides matching TRBD2. The sequencing here drew on CD4+ or CD8+ T cells sorted from blood, taken in a trial of the OX40 agonist ivuxolimab. This receptor was obtained from an adult with an advanced solid tumor such as melanoma, head and neck, liver or kidney cancer. CDR3 sequence: CASSLLAGVNEQFF. The CDR3 DNA follows: TGTGCCAGCAGTTTGCTAGCGGGTGTCAATGAGCAGTTCTTC.